The 11 T cell receptor beta chains below were found in one sample sequenced in a study of vaccination effects on CD4 cells after COVID-19. Isolating CD4+ T cells followed around nine days of culture. Participants completed two doses of the BNT162b2 or mRNA-1273 vaccine. Their target antigens are unknown. The data were produced by immunoSEQ multiplex PCR, yet TCRdb's version contains in-frame clones alone and is incomplete. The table lists roughly 41,000 clones, about two thirds of them singletons. The input for sequencing was CD4+ T cells from PBMCs cultured without peptide, taken after COVID-19 vaccination. All receptors come from a human donor who received a COVID-19 vaccine.

J is TRBJ2-1 and V is TRBV7-2; TRBD2 aligns across 11 bases. Germline V CDR1 and CDR2: SGHTA, FQGNSA. The CDR3 spans 16 residues. J was trimmed by 4 bases and V by 0 bases; bases with no gene match: 2. DNA for the CDR3: TGTGCCAGCAGCTTAGCAACTAGCGGGAGTTACAATGAGCAGTTCTTC. Its translation is CASSLATSGSYNEQFF.

The CDR3 protein is CASSLTPGVAFF. The CDR3 DNA follows: TGTGCCAGCAGTTTGACGCCTGGTGTGGCTTTCTTT. The gene calls are TRBV6-5 and TRBJ1-1; no reliable D call. Deletions cut 4 bases from V and 11 bases from J, with 14 bases between. This CDR3 spans 12 amino acids. Germline loops: CDR1 MNHEY, CDR2 SVGAGI.

This clone was counted many times. V gene TRBV2 combines with J gene TRBJ1-2, with 8 bases matching TRBD1. Germline loops: CDR1 SNHLY, CDR2 FYNNEI. Unmatched junction bases numbered 5, after V lost 5 bases and J lost 6 bases. CDR3 length: 13 residues. CDR3 loop: CASSYRGLDGYTF. The CDR3 nucleotides read TGTGCCAGCAGTTACAGGGGGTTGGATGGCTACACCTTC.

This clone was counted a few times. The rearrangement joins TRBV20-1 to TRBJ1-1, with a weak D call TRBD1 (5 bases). Per germline, CDR1 DFQATT and CDR2 SNEGSKA (reference sequence). V dropped 3 bases and J dropped 0 bases, with 11 bases sitting between them. The CDR3 is made up of 14 amino acids. CDR3 DNA sequence: TGCAGTGCTAGTCGGGGACGGGTGAACACTGAAGCTTTCTTT. It yields the protein CSASRGRVNTEAFF.

CDR3 protein: CSASRREEVYEQYF. The CDR3 DNA reads TGCAGTGCTAGTCGGCGGGAGGAGGTTTACGAGCAGTACTTC. The chain joins TRBV20-1 to TRBJ2-7; 8 positions match TRBD2. CDR3 size: 14 residues. V trimming: 3 bases; J trimming: 4 bases; junction bases outside the gene matches: 8. The germline gives CDR1 DFQATT, CDR2 SNEGSKA (reference sequence).

The J gene is TRBJ1-3, the V gene TRBV18, with unresolved D. Between the trimmed V and J ends, which lost 3 bases and 0 bases, there was a span of 12 bases. This CDR3 contains 16 residues. Germline V lookup: CDR1 KGHSH, CDR2 LQKENI. This chain's CDR3 is CASSPTVGASGNTIYF. CDR3 bases: TGTGCCAGCTCACCCACGGTGGGAGCCTCTGGAAACACCATATATTTT. The full variable domain, its missing parts supplied by reference TRBV18 and TRBJ1-3, is NAGVMQNPRHLVRRRGQEARLRCSPMKGHSHVYWYRQLPEEGLKFMVYLQKENIIDESGMPKERFSAEFPKEGPSILRIQQVVRGDSAAYFCASSPTVGASGNTIYFGEGSWLTVV.

This clone was seen a handful of times. The V call is TRBV3-1 (or the pseudogene TRBV3-2), the J call TRBJ1-6; D uncertain. The germline V gene encodes CDR1 LGHDT and CDR2 YNNKEL (reference sequence). With 6 bases removed from V and 0 bases from J, the gap between germline ends came to 15 bases. There are 17 residues in the CDR3. CDR3 DNA sequence: TGTGCCAGCAGTCCAGACCGAAGTCTCTCCTATAATTCACCCCTCCACTTT. Translating it yields CASSPDRSLSYNSPLHF.

This clone was seen a few times. J is TRBJ1-1 and V is TRBV7-9; TRBD1 might be the D (5 bases). Deletions cut 7 bases from V and 0 bases from J, with 21 bases between. The CDR3 is made up of 17 amino acids. Per the germline V gene, CDR1 is SEHNR and CDR2 is FQNEAQ (reference sequence). In DNA form, the CDR3 reads TGTGCCAGCAACCCCTCCCCGAATTTACAGGTGAACACTGAAGCTTTCTTT. Translating it yields CASNPSPNLQVNTEAFF. The full variable domain, its missing parts supplied by reference TRBV7-9 and TRBJ1-1, is DTGVSQNPRHKITKRGQNVTFRCDPISEHNRLYWYRQTLGQGPEFLTYFQNEAQLEKSRLLSDRFSAERPKGSFSTLEIQRTEQGDSAMYLCASNPSPNLQVNTEAFFGQGTRLTVV.

This clone was observed a handful of times. V usage is TRBV9 and J usage is TRBJ2-2; D possibly corresponds to TRBD1 (5 bases). Germline CDR1 and CDR2: SGDLS and YYNGEE. V shed 0 bases and J shed 1 base, with 7 bases lying between them. The CDR3 runs to 15 residues. CDR3: CASSVGGQNTGELFF. Written as DNA, the CDR3 is TGTGCCAGCAGCGTAGGAGGACAGAACACCGGGGAGCTGTTTTTT.

The chain combines TRBV19 with TRBJ2-6; perhaps TRBD1 as D (5 bases). Germline V gives CDR1 LNHDA, CDR2 SQIVND (reference sequence). The CDR3 contains 15 residues. V gave up 7 bases and J gave up 0 bases, with 10 bases separating them. The DNA of the CDR3 is TGTGCCAGTAAACAGGACCACTCTGGGGCCAACGTCCTGACTTTC. It yields the protein CASKQDHSGANVLTF.

The chain combines TRBV5-1 with TRBJ2-1; 13 bases align to TRBD2. Trimming cost V 5 bases and J 4 bases; bases outside gene matches: 9. CDR1 and CDR2 (germline): SGHRS, YFSETQ. CDR3 length: 17 residues. The CDR3 reads CASRHIGGLAGYNEQFF. CDR3 nucleotides: TGCGCCAGCAGACACATCGGGGGACTAGCGGGGTACAATGAGCAGTTCTTC.